This T cell receptor beta chain was found in a study of Ad26.COV2.S vaccination and SARS-CoV-2 variants. As for the study in general: Ad26.COV2.S shots went into the muscle once or twice, 56 days apart.

As to treatment: 19 received Ad26.COV2.S at low or high dose, single or two shots; about 5 received placebo; per-sample allocation not given. Sampling occurred on day 63 after the first vaccine or placebo injection. The data were produced by immunoSEQ multiplex PCR, yet TCRdb's version contains in-frame clones alone and is incomplete. The sample has approximately 400,000 clones; 80% to 90% are singletons. Per the germline V gene, CDR1 is LNHDA and CDR2 is SQIVND (reference sequence). This CDR3 comprises 14 residues. J lost 6 bases, V lost 4 bases, and 4 bases had no gene match. The rearrangement uses TRBV19 and TRBJ1-5; 9 positions match TRBD1. The sequence derives from a person between 18 and 65 years old who received the Ad26.COV2.S COVID-19 vaccine or a placebo. This specimen was peripheral blood, taken in a trial of Ad26.COV2.S vaccine versus placebo. CDR3 sequence reads: CASSRQGVAQPQHF. The CDR3 DNA is TGTGCCAGTAGTAGACAGGGGGTGGCTCAGCCCCAGCATTTT.